This T cell receptor beta chain was identified during a study of cytomegalovirus exposure and HLA in healthy donors. Produced via immunoSEQ multiplex PCR; TCRdb's table is partial and in-frame only. The table lists about 360,000 clones, 86% of them singletons. The V end lost 3 bases, the J end lost 2 bases, and 13 bases lay between the germline ends. The germline CDR1 and CDR2 sequences are SGHRS and YFSETQ. The CDR3 length is 15 residues. Remarks on this clone: Its antigen is unidentified.

Findings and limits, study-wide: Rarity held for most TCR sequences, but there were some public TCRs that occurred in many donors. Specific recognition of CMV antigens was confirmed in vitro for a few chains (all CMV-associated).

The chain uses TRBV5-1 and TRBJ2-3; D unclear. This clonotype was sampled from a woman aged 18-30 years in good health and CMV-seronegative. Sequenced: PBMCs. CDR3 sequence: CASSWSRLTTDTQYF. CDR3 bases: TGCGCCAGCAGCTGGTCGCGGCTGACCACAGATACGCAGTATTTT.